Shown below are 18 T cell receptor beta chains from a single sample sequenced in a study of blood T cell repertoires in COVID-19. TCRdb's table, derived via immunoSEQ multiplex PCR, lists solely in-frame clones and lacks some. Among roughly 230,000 clones listed, approximately 80% were seen once. The sample was peripheral blood. The receptors originated from a man aged 35-49 years with acute or convalescent COVID-19.

The rearrangement joins TRBV30 to TRBJ1-2; D possibly corresponds to TRBD1 (5 bases). The CDR3 consists of 12 residues. Germline V gives CDR1 GTSNPN, CDR2 SVGIG (reference sequence). Trimming removed 0 bases from V and 13 bases from J, with 15 bases in between. The CDR3 reads CAWSVRGGNPTF. CDR3 in DNA: TGTGCCTGGAGTGTAAGGGGAGGGAATCCCACCTTC. Variable domain in full (rest from reference TRBV30 and TRBJ1-2): SQTIHQWPATLVQPVGSPLSLECTVEGTSNPNLYWYRQAAGRGLQLLFYSVGIGQISSEVPQNLSASRPQDRQFILSSKKLLLSDSGFYLCAWSVRGGNPTFGSGTRLTVV.

This clone was seen once. The V and J genes are TRBV6-5 and TRBJ1-2, with D perhaps TRBD1 (5 bases). CDR3 length: 14 residues. The germline V gene has CDR1 MNHEY and CDR2 SVGAGI. V was trimmed by 2 bases and J by 1 base, leaving 8 bases between them. CDR3 DNA: TGTGCCAGCAGTTACAGACAGAATAACTATGGCTACACCTTC. Translated: CASSYRQNNYGYTF.

The CDR3 spells CAIATLVGATDTQYF. The CDR3 DNA is TGTGCCATCGCCACCTTGGTGGGAGCCACAGATACGCAGTATTTT. This chain connects TRBV10-3 to TRBJ2-3, with TRBD2 as a possible D gene (5 bases). Trimming stripped 8 bases from V and 2 bases from J, with 17 bases between. Germline V lookup: CDR1 ENHRY, CDR2 SYGVKD. The CDR3 is 15 residues long.

This rearrangement joins TRBV6-1 to TRBJ1-2; D may be TRBD1 (5 bases). Trimming shortened V by 2 bases and J by 8 bases, and 9 bases separated the two germline ends. Germline loops: CDR1 MNHNS, CDR2 SASEGT. This CDR3 is 12 amino acids long. The CDR3 DNA sequence: TGTGCCAGCAGTGAAAAAGGGGAAGGCTACACCTTC. Translated: CASSEKGEGYTF.

Details on this clone: Other DNA sequences in this specimen translate into the identical CDR3. This rearrangement joins TRBV11-3 to TRBJ2-1, with 12 bases identical to TRBD2. The CDR3 sequence is 14 residues long. Germline values: CDR1 SGHNT, CDR2 YENEEA. V trimming: 1 base; J trimming: 9 bases; junction bases outside the gene matches: 1. The CDR3 loop is CASSLGLAGAEQFF. The CDR3 nucleotides read TGTGCCAGCAGCTTAGGACTAGCGGGAGCTGAGCAGTTCTTC.

V usage is TRBV2 and J usage is TRBJ1-1; D gene unclear. Trimming shortened V by 6 bases and J by 3 bases, and 11 bases separated the two germline ends. CDR1 is SNHLY and CDR2 is FYNNEI in the germline V gene. The CDR3 totals 13 residues. CDR3 DNA: TGTGCCAGCAGACGGGAGGAGGACACTGAAGCTTTCTTT. Translated, it gives CASRREEDTEAFF.

The rearrangement links TRBV27 to TRBJ2-7, with TRBD1 matching 8 bases. The CDR3 extends over 14 amino acids. Germline lookup yields CDR1 MNHEY and CDR2 SMNVEV (reference sequence). Germline trimming cut 7 bases from V and 0 bases from J; bases unmatched to any gene: 5. The CDR3 sequence: CASTRTGTSYEQYF. CDR3 nucleotide sequence: TGTGCCAGCACCCGGACAGGGACCTCCTACGAGCAGTACTTC.

In this sample, this clone turned up many times. The chain employs TRBV18 and TRBJ2-2; a weak D match, TRBD1 (5 bases). V was shortened by 6 bases and J by 3 bases, with 14 bases between the two germline ends. CDR1 is KGHSH, CDR2 LQKENI, per germline. The CDR3 runs 15 residues. The CDR3 spells CASSLGVIDTGELFF. In DNA, the CDR3 is TGTGCCAGCTCGCTAGGGGTTATCGACACCGGGGAGCTGTTTTTT.

The chain uses TRBV29-1 and TRBJ1-2; D is ambiguous. The germline V gene has CDR1 SQVTM and CDR2 ANQGSEA. Trimming left V 4 bases short and J 0 bases short, with 6 bases between. CDR3 length: 12 residues. CDR3 nucleotide sequence: TGCAGCGTTGGTCGTCCTAACTATGGCTACACCTTC. This gives the protein CSVGRPNYGYTF.

The V and J genes are TRBV19 and TRBJ1-1; D gene unclear. There are 14 residues in the CDR3. The V end was cut by 3 bases, the J end by 4 bases, with 12 bases between. Germline lookup yields CDR1 LNHDA and CDR2 SQIVND (reference sequence). CDR3 DNA: TGTGCCAGTAGTATCCAGGCTGGTGGCACTGAAGCTTTCTTT. Its translation: CASSIQAGGTEAFF.

The rearrangement uses TRBV7-3 and TRBJ1-6; a weak D match, TRBD1 (6 bases). The CDR3 covers 14 residues. V was cut by 1 base and J by 7 bases, with 8 bases left in between. Germline lookup yields CDR1 SGHTA and CDR2 FQGTGA. The CDR3 is CASSLMQGNSPLHF. The CDR3 bases are TGTGCCAGCAGCTTAATGCAGGGGAATTCACCCCTCCACTTT.

This clone came up a few times. The rearrangement joins TRBV7-7 to TRBJ2-1; 7 bases line up with TRBD2. The germline V gene has CDR1 SSHAT and CDR2 FNYEAQ (reference sequence). CDR3 length: 15 amino acids. Trimming took 5 bases from V and 3 from J; bases not matched to a gene: 7. The CDR3 protein is CASSRERTSYNEQFF. The CDR3 DNA is TGTGCCAGCAGCCGCGAAAGGACTAGCTACAATGAGCAGTTCTTC. The complete variable domain, with remaining parts taken from reference TRBV7-7 and TRBJ2-1, reads GAGVSQSPRYKVTKRGQDVTLRCDPISSHATLYWYQQALGQGPEFLTYFNYEAQPDKSGLPSDRFSAERPEGSISTLTIQRTEQRDSAMYRCASSRERTSYNEQFFGPGTRLTVL.

V usage is TRBV7-3 and J usage is TRBJ2-1, with D possibly matching TRBD2 (6 bases). Trimming took 5 bases from V and 10 from J, leaving 12 bases between them. The germline V gene encodes CDR1 SGHTA and CDR2 FQGTGA. The CDR3 loop spans 12 amino acids. Here the CDR3 reads CASSLGAGEQFF. The CDR3 DNA is TGTGCCAGCAGCCTCGGGGCGGGAGAGCAGTTCTTC.

The gene calls are TRBV4-1 and TRBJ2-2; 8 bases align to TRBD1. From germline, CDR1 is MGHRA and CDR2 YSYEKL. Trimming took 6 bases from V and 1 from J; bases not matched to a gene: 7. The CDR3 spans 16 residues. CDR3 in amino acids: CASSRTGTGNTGELFF. CDR3 in DNA: TGCGCCAGCAGTCGTACCGGGACAGGGAACACCGGGGAGCTGTTTTTT.

J is TRBJ1-2 and V is TRBV19, with TRBD1 identical over 7 bases. Germline V gene lookup returns CDR1 LNHDA and CDR2 SQIVND (reference sequence). The length of the CDR3 is 16 residues. V lost 6 bases and J lost 2; bases outside the gene matches: 12. The CDR3 is CASSPPEAGGNYGYTF. In nucleotides, the CDR3 is TGTGCCAGTAGCCCCCCGGAGGCAGGGGGAAACTATGGCTACACCTTC.

The CDR3 is CASSFRNTEAFF. As DNA, the CDR3 is TGTGCCAGCAGCTTTAGGAACACTGAAGCTTTCTTT. The J gene is TRBJ1-1, the V gene TRBV11-3, with D hard to call. Per the germline V gene, CDR1 is SGHNT and CDR2 is YENEEA. Trimming removed 3 bases from V and 1 base from J, with 3 bases in between. The CDR3 contains 12 residues.

The rearrangement links TRBV19 to TRBJ1-4, with D perhaps TRBD1 (6 bases). CDR1 and CDR2 (germline): LNHDA, SQIVND (reference sequence). The V end was cut by 4 bases, the J end by 3 bases, with 12 bases between. The CDR3 has 15 residues. The CDR3 nucleotides read TGTGCCAGTAGTACTTGGGACAACGCTAATGAAAAACTGTTTTTT. It is translated as CASSTWDNANEKLFF.

The CDR3 protein is CSVAESYGYTF. The DNA of the CDR3 is TGCAGCGTTGCTGAGAGTTATGGCTACACCTTC. This chain uses TRBV29-1 with TRBJ1-2, with unresolved D. Per the germline V gene, CDR1 is SQVTM and CDR2 is ANQGSEA. CDR3 length: 11 residues. Trimming pared 4 bases from V and 5 bases from J, leaving 8 bases between.